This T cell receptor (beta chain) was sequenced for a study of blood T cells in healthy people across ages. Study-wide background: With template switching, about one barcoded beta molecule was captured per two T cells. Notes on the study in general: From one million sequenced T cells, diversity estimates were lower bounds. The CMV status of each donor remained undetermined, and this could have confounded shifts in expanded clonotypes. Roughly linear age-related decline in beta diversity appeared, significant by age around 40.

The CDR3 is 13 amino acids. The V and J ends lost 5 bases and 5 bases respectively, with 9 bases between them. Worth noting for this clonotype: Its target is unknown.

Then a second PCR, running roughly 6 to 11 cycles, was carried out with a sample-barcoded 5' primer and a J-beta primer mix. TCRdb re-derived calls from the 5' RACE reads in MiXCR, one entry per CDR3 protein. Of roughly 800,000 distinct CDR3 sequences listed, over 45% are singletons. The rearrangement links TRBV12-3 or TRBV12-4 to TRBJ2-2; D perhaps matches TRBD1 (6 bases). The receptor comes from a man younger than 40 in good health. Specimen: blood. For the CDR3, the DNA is TGTGCCAGCAGTAACAGGGTGACCGGGGAGCTGTTTTTT. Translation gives CASSNRVTGELFF.